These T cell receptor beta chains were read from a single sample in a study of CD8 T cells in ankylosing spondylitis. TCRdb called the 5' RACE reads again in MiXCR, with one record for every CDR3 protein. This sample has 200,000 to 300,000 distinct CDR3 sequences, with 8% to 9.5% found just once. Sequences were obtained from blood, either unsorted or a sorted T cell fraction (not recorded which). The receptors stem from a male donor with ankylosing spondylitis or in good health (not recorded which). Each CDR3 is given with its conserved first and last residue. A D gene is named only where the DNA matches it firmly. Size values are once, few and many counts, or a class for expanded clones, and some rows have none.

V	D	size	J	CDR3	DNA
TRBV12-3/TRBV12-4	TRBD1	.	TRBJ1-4	CASSLQGAANEKLFF	TGTGCCAGCTCCCTACAGGGGGCAGCTAATGAAAAACTGTTTTTT
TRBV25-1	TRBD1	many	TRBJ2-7	CASSAYLGTGGYEQYF	TGTGCCAGCAGTGCCTACCTCGGGACAGGGGGCTACGAGCAGTACTTC
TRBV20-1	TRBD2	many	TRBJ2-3	CSADRLAESDTQYF	TGCAGTGCCGATAGACTAGCGGAATCAGATACGCAGTATTTT
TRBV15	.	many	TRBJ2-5	CATSMLQGFQVTQYF	TGTGCCACCAGCATGTTACAGGGCTTTCAAGTGACCCAGTACTTC
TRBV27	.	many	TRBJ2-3	CASSFGRVTDTQYF	TGTGCCAGCAGTTTCGGCAGGGTTACAGATACGCAGTATTTT
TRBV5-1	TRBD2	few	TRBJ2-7	CASSLLTGGLAGAVYEQYF	TGCGCCAGCAGCTTGCTAACAGGCGGACTAGCGGGGGCGGTCTACGAGCAGTACTTC
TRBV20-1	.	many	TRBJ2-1	CSAEKLALDEQFF	TGCAGTGCTGAAAAACTAGCTCTCGATGAGCAGTTCTTC
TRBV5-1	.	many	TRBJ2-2	CASSLLGNTGELFF	TGCGCCAGCAGCTTGTTGGGGAACACCGGGGAGCTGTTTTTT
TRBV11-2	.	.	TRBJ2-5	CASSHRGIGEETQYF	TGTGCCAGCAGCCATAGGGGGATCGGGGAAGAGACCCAGTACTTC
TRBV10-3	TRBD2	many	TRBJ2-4	CAISAGTSGENIQYF	TGTGCCATCAGCGCCGGGACTAGCGGGGAAAACATTCAGTACTTC
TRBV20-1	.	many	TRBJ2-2	CSAPRGGTIIDGELFF	TGCAGTGCTCCCAGGGGGGGGACTATTATTGACGGGGAGCTGTTTTTT
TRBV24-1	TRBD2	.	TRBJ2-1	CATSALGASGRASEQFF	TGTGCCACCAGTGCCCTGGGGGCTAGCGGGAGGGCCAGTGAGCAGTTCTTC
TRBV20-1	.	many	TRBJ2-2	CSARGVGELFF	TGCAGTGCTAGAGGGGTCGGGGAGCTGTTTTTT
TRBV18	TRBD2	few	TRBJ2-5	CASSHRIGREQETQYF	TGTGCCAGCTCGCACAGGATTGGGCGGGAGCAAGAGACCCAGTACTTC
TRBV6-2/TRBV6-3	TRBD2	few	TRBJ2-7	CASSYDETSGRSEQYF	TGTGCCAGCAGTTATGACGAAACTAGCGGGAGAAGTGAGCAGTACTTC
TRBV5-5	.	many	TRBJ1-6	CASRRDFGNSPLHF	TGTGCCAGCAGGAGGGACTTCGGAAATTCACCCCTCCACTTT
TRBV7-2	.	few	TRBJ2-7	CASSQFRSYEQYF	TGTGCCAGCAGCCAGTTCCGCTCCTACGAGCAGTACTTC
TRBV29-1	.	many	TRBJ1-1	CSVPGFNGEAFF	TGCAGCGTTCCTGGGTTCAACGGTGAAGCTTTCTTT
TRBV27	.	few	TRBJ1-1	CASSLGQFTEAFF	TGTGCCAGCAGTTTAGGGCAGTTCACTGAAGCTTTCTTT
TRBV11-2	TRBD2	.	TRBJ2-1	CASNNYGGSNEQFF	TGTGCCAGCAACAACTACGGGGGGAGCAATGAGCAGTTCTTC
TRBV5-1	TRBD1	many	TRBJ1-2	CASSLGQGDGYTF	TGCGCCAGCAGCCTCGGACAGGGCGATGGCTACACCTTC
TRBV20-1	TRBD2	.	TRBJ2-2	CSASGSGGAVVTGELFF	TGCAGTGCTAGTGGTAGCGGGGGGGCCGTCGTCACCGGGGAGCTGTTTTTT
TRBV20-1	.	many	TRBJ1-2	CSASEENYGYTF	TGCAGTGCCTCGGAGGAAAACTATGGCTACACCTTC
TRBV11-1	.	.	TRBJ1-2	CTCSPHKNDRLTTNYGYTF	TGTACCTGCAGCCCACATAAAAACGACAGGCTTACAACAAACTATGGCTACACCTTC
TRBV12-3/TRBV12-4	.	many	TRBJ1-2	CASSFSLIEGYTF	TGTGCCAGCAGTTTCTCCTTGATTGAGGGCTACACCTTC